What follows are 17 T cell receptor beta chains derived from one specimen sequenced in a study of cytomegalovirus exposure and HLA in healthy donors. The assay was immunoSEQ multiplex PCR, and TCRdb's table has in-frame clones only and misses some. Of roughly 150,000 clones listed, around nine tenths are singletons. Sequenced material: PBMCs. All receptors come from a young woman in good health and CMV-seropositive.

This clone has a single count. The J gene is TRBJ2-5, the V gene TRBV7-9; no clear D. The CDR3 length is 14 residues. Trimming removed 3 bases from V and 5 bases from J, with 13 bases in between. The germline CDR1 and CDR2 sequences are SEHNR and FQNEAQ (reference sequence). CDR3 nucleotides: TGTGCCAGCAGCTTGTCAGGAATCCGGGAGACCCAGTACTTC. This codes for CASSLSGIRETQYF.

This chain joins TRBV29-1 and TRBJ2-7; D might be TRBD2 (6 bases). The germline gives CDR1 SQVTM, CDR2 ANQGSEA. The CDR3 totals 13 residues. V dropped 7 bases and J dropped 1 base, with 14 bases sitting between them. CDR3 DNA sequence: TGCAGCGGCTTAGCGGAGGGGTCCTACGAGCAGTACTTC. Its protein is CSGLAEGSYEQYF.

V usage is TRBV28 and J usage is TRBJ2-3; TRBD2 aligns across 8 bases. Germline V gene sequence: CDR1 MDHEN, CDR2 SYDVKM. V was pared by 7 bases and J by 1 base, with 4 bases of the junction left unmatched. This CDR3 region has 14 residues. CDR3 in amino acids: CASNPAGGTDTQYF. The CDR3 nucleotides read TGTGCCAGCAACCCAGCGGGAGGCACAGATACGCAGTATTTT.

The CDR3 DNA reads as TGCGCCAGCAGCTTTGGACAGCAATGGCCTGAAGCTTTCTTT. Its protein is CASSFGQQWPEAFF. The chain joins TRBV5-1 to TRBJ1-1; a possible D gene is TRBD1 (6 bases). Germline values: CDR1 SGHRS, CDR2 YFSETQ. CDR3 length: 14 amino acids. V was shortened by 2 bases and J by 6 bases, with 14 bases between the two germline ends.

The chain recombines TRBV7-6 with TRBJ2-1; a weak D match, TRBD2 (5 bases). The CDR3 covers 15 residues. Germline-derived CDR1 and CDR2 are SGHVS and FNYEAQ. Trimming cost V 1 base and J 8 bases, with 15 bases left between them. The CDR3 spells CASSLGSSMRDEQFF. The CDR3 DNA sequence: TGTGCCAGCAGCTTAGGAAGTTCTATGCGGGATGAGCAGTTCTTC.

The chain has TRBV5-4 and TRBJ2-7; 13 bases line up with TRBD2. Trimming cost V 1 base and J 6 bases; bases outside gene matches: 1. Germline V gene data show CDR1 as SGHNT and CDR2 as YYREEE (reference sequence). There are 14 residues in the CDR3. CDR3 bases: TGTGCCAGCAGCTTGCGACTAGCGGGGGGCGAGCAGTACTTC. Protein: CASSLRLAGGEQYF.

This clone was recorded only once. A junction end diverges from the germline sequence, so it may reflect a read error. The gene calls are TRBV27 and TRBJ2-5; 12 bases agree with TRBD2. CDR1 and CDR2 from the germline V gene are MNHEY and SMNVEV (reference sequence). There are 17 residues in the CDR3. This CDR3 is CASSLRLAGGTQGTQYF. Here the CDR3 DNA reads TGTGCCAGCAGTTTAAGGCTAGCGGGAGGGACCCAAGGGACCCAGTACTTC.

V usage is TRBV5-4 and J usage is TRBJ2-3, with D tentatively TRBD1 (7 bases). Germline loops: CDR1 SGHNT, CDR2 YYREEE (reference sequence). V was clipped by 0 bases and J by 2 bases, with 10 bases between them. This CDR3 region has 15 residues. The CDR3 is CASSLAGGFTDTQYF. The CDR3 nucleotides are TGTGCCAGCAGCTTGGCAGGGGGGTTCACAGATACGCAGTATTTT. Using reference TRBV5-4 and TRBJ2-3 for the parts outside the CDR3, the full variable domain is ETGVTQSPTHLIKTRGQQVTLRCSSQSGHNTVSWYQQALGQGPQFIFQYYREEENGRGNFPPRFSGLQFPNYSSELNVNALELDDSALYLCASSLAGGFTDTQYFGPGTRLTVL.

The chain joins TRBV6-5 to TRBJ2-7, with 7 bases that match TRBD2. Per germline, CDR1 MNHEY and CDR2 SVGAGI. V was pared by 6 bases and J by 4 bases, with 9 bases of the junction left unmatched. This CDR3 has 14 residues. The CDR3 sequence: CASSRGRTRYEQYF. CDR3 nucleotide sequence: TGTGCCAGCAGCCGGGGACGGACTAGATACGAGCAGTACTTC.

The CDR3 coding sequence is TGTGCCACCAGCAGTACAGGACCCTATGGCTACACCTTC. It yields the protein CATSSTGPYGYTF. The J gene is TRBJ1-2, the V gene TRBV15, with D perhaps matching TRBD1 (5 bases). CDR3 length equals 13 residues. V lost 3 bases and J lost 4, with 9 bases in between. CDR1 and CDR2 (germline): LNHNV, YYDKDF (reference sequence).

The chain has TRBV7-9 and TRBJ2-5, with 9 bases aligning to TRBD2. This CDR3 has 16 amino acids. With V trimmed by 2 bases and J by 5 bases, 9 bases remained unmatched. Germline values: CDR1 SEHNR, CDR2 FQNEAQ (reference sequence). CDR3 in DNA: TGTGCCAGCAGCTTAAAGGTAGCGGGAGTTATCGAGACCCAGTACTTC. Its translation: CASSLKVAGVIETQYF.

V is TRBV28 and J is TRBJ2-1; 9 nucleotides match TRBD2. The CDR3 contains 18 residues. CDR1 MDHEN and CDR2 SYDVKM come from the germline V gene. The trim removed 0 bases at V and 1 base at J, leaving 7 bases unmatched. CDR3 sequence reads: CASSLWGSGRSSYNEQFF. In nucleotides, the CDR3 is TGTGCCAGCAGTTTATGGGGTAGCGGGAGAAGTTCCTACAATGAGCAGTTCTTC.

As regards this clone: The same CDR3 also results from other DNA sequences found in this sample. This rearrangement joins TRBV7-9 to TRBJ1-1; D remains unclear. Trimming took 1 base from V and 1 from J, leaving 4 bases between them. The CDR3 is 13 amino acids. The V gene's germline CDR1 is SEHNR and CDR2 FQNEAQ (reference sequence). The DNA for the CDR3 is TGTGCCAGCAGCTTAGGGCAGAACACTGAAGCTTTCTTT. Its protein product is CASSLGQNTEAFF.

The CDR3 sequence: CASSYSRGRDTQYF. In nucleotides, the CDR3 is TGTGCCAGCAGTTACTCTAGGGGGAGAGATACGCAGTATTTT. V gene TRBV6-5 combines with J gene TRBJ2-3; a possible D gene is TRBD1 (6 bases). Germline V CDR1 and CDR2: MNHEY, SVGAGI. V dropped 0 bases and J dropped 5 bases, with 9 bases sitting between them. The CDR3 has 14 amino acids.

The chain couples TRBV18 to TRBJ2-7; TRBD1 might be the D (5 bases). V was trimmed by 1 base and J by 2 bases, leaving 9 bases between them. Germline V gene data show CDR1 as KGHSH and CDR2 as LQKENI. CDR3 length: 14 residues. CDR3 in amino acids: CASSPLGQTYEQYF. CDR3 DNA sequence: TGTGCCAGCTCACCACTTGGACAAACCTACGAGCAGTACTTC.

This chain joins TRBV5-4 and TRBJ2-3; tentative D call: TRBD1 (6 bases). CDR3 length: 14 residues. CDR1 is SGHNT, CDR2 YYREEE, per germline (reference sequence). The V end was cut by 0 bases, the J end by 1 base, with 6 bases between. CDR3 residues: CASSLAGGTDTQYF. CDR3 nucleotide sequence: TGTGCCAGCAGCTTGGCAGGGGGCACAGATACGCAGTATTTT.

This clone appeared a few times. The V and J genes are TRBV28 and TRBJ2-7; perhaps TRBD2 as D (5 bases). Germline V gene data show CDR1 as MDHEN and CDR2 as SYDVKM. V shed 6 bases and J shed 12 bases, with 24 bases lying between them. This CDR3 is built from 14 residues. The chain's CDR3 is CASSFAGPIASPYF. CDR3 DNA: TGTGCCAGCAGCTTCGCCGGGCCTATAGCGTCGCCGTACTTC.